This TCR beta chain stems from a study of regulatory T cells in long-lasting Graves disease. The time point is: newly diagnosed GD, antithyroid drugs for less than 3 months. There was RNA extracted from PBMCs, and the TCR library was made from it. Clinicians diagnosed Graves' disease using American Thyroid Association guidelines. This clonotype was detected many times. Combining iRepertoire HTBI primers with Arm-PCR of CDR3 regions, the authors built TCR beta libraries. One entry per CDR3 protein results from TCRdb running MiXCR on the multiplex PCR reads. This table holds fewer than 650,000 distinct CDR3 sequences, roughly 16% found once. The sample also formed part of further work on T cells in Graves' hyperthyroidism and ophthalmopathy. That work states: No ophthalmopathy progression within 18 months constituted stable Graves' hyperthyroidism. HTBI primers were employed in a first-round RT-PCR of the TCR CDR3.

This receptor was taken from a young man with Graves disease. This sample comprised peripheral blood mononuclear cells (PBMCs), obtained at new diagnosis, from a patient treated with antithyroid drugs.

The CDR3 is CASSLPNGARRPDTQYF. The CDR3 coding sequence is TGTGCCAGCAGTCTCCCCAATGGGGCCCGCCGGCCAGATACGCAGTATTTT. The chain recombines TRBV6-1 with TRBJ2-3; D possibly corresponds to TRBD1 (5 bases). V was shortened by 5 bases and J by 4 bases, with 22 bases between the two germline ends. CDR1 is MNHNS and CDR2 is SASEGT in the germline V gene. CDR3 length: 17 amino acids.